What follows are 23 T cell receptor beta chains derived from one specimen sequenced in a study of low-dose radiotherapy and immunotherapy resistance in tumors. Time point here: before trial treatment. TRAV- and TRBV-specific primers, spanning alpha and beta chains, primed first-strand cDNA. A 20-cycle PCR with a constant-region primer and V-primer adapter amplified TCRs. TCRdb used MiXCR to reprocess the reads, holding one entry per CDR3 protein. The repertoire holds 55,000 to 80,000 distinct CDR3 sequences, roughly 29% seen once, with about 6.6% in the top ten. The sample consisted of PBMCs, taken before treatment. These TCRs come from a male donor with rectosigmoid adenocarcinoma.

This clonotype came up many times. The chain carries TRBV7-2 and TRBJ2-7; 10 bases align to TRBD2. The CDR3 has 13 amino acids. Germline V gene data show CDR1 as SGHTA and CDR2 as FQGNSA. Losses at the gene ends were 3 bases for V and 6 bases for J; bases not matched to a gene: 2. The CDR3 loop reads CASSFLAGVEQYF. CDR3 sequence (DNA): TGTGCCAGCAGCTTTCTAGCGGGAGTCGAGCAGTACTTC. The full variable domain, its missing parts supplied by reference TRBV7-2 and TRBJ2-7, is GAGVSQSPSNKVTEKGKDVELRCDPISGHTALYWYRQSLGQGLEFLIYFQGNSAPDKSGLPSDRFSAERTGGSVSTLTIQRTQQEDSAVYLCASSFLAGVEQYFGPGTRLTVT.

This clonotype was counted many times. The chain has TRBV15 and TRBJ2-7, with TRBD2 as a possible D gene (5 bases). CDR1 is LNHNV and CDR2 is YYDKDF in the germline V gene (reference sequence). This CDR3 has 14 amino acids. Trimming shortened V by 0 bases and J by 1 base, and 7 bases separated the two germline ends. In DNA, the CDR3 is TGTGCCACCAGCAGAGACCGGGGATCCTACGAGCAGTACTTC. Protein product: CATSRDRGSYEQYF.

At least ten counts were recorded for this clonotype. The chain carries TRBV5-1 and TRBJ2-7; 8 bases fit TRBD1. The V and J ends lost 3 bases and 2 bases, in that order; junction bases with no gene match: 4. The CDR3 is 14 residues long. Per germline, CDR1 SGHRS and CDR2 YFSETQ. The DNA for the CDR3 is TGCGCCAGCAGCTACCAGACAGGGGCCTACGAGCAGTACTTC. Amino acids: CASSYQTGAYEQYF.

The rearrangement uses TRBV5-1 and TRBJ1-2; a possible D gene is TRBD1 (5 bases). V lost 0 bases, J lost 2 bases, and 14 bases lay in between. Germline loops: CDR1 SGHRS, CDR2 YFSETQ. This CDR3 is 16 amino acids long. The CDR3 DNA reads as TGCGCCAGCAGCTTGGGGGGGACCGCGGACAACTATGGCTACACCTTC. It yields the protein CASSLGGTADNYGYTF.

V is TRBV12-3 or TRBV12-4 and J is TRBJ1-3; D is undetermined. Trimming took 3 bases from V and 0 from J, leaving 6 bases between them. The CDR3 covers 14 residues. The CDR3 spells CASSFMTSGNTIYF. CDR3 sequence (DNA): TGTGCCAGCAGTTTTATGACCTCTGGAAACACCATATATTTT.

The sample holds many counts of this clonotype. This sequence joins TRBV25-1 and TRBJ1-4, with TRBD1 identical over 8 bases. Trimming cost V 2 bases and J 8 bases; bases outside gene matches: 4. Germline V gene sequence: CDR1 MGHDK, CDR2 SYGVNS. The CDR3 sequence is 14 residues long. CDR3 DNA: TGTGCCAGCAGTGAACAGGGGGCGCGAGAAAAACTGTTTTTT. It codes for CASSEQGAREKLFF.

The sample holds a few counts of this clonotype. The chain couples TRBV12-3 or TRBV12-4 to TRBJ2-7; maybe TRBD1 (6 bases). V lost 3 bases and J lost 7, with 10 bases in between. This CDR3 spans 12 amino acids. In DNA, the CDR3 is TGTGCCAGCAGTTTCAGGGGAAATGAGCAGTACTTC. Translating gives CASSFRGNEQYF.

Concerning this clonotype itself: A far larger clone lies a single base away; this is likely a read error. This rearrangement joins TRBV7-6 to TRBJ1-5, with TRBD1 identical over 7 bases. Looked up from germline, CDR1 is SGHVS and CDR2 is FNYEAQ. The CDR3 runs to 15 residues. CDR3 sequence (DNA): TGTGCCATCAGCTTAGGGACAGATAGCAATCAGCCCCAGCATTTT. Protein sequence: CAISLGTDSNQPQHF.

This clonotype was counted many times. This chain links TRBV2 with TRBJ2-3; no reliable D call. Germline CDR1 SNHLY, CDR2 FYNNEI. V was clipped by 1 base and J by 7 bases, with 6 bases between them. The CDR3 runs to 12 residues. CDR3 residues: CASSEGRYTQYF. CDR3 nucleotide sequence: TGTGCCAGCAGTGAAGGGAGATATACGCAGTATTTT. The variable domain in full, with the rest retrieved from reference TRBV2 and TRBJ2-3, is EPEVTQTPSHQVTQMGQEVILRCVPISNHLYFYWYRQILGQKVEFLVSFYNNEISEKSEIFDDQFSVERPDGSNFTLKIRSTKLEDSAMYFCASSEGRYTQYFGPGTRLTVL.

There are many counts of this clonotype. This chain links TRBV9 with TRBJ2-5; 8 bases align to TRBD1. CDR1 and CDR2 (germline): SGDLS, YYNGEE. This CDR3 contains 18 residues. The J segment lost 7 bases and the V segment lost 3 bases, leaving 20 bases of the junction unmatched. The CDR3 region is CASSDGPFRTGFVVTQYF. For the CDR3, the DNA is TGTGCCAGCAGCGATGGACCTTTTAGGACAGGGTTCGTTGTGACCCAGTACTTC. Variable domain in full (rest from reference TRBV9 and TRBJ2-5): DSGVTQTPKHLITATGQRVTLRCSPRSGDLSVYWYQQSLDQGLQFLIQYYNGEERAKGNILERFSAQQFPDLHSELNLSSLELGDSALYFCASSDGPFRTGFVVTQYFGPGTRLLVL.

This clonotype was seen ten or more times. The gene calls are TRBV7-2 and TRBJ2-7, with TRBD2 matching 9 bases. V lost 4 bases and J lost 3; bases outside the gene matches: 7. This CDR3 comprises 15 residues. Germline lookup yields CDR1 SGHTA and CDR2 FQGNSA. The CDR3 loop is CASSSHSGSFYEQYF. CDR3 DNA: TGTGCCAGCAGCTCCCATAGCGGGAGTTTCTACGAGCAGTACTTC.

There are a few counts of this clonotype. The gene calls are TRBV3-1 and TRBJ2-2; 8 positions match TRBD2. The V segment lost 2 bases and the J segment 3 bases; nucleotides outside the gene matches: 5. CDR3 length: 16 amino acids. The germline V gene encodes CDR1 LGHDT and CDR2 YNNKEL (reference sequence). In DNA form, the CDR3 reads TGTGCCAGCAGCCAATCCAGCGGGAGTTACACCGGGGAGCTGTTTTTT. Its translation: CASSQSSGSYTGELFF.

The gene calls are TRBV5-8 and TRBJ1-1, with unresolved D. Per the germline V gene, CDR1 is SGHTS and CDR2 is YDEGEE. The V and J ends lost 4 bases and 11 bases respectively, with 15 bases between them. The CDR3 totals 12 residues. This CDR3 reads CASSRTDTTAFF. For the CDR3, the DNA is TGTGCCAGCAGCCGAACCGATACTACGGCTTTCTTT.

This clonotype has ten or more counts. The chain employs TRBV28 and TRBJ1-2; D is unresolved. CDR1 MDHEN and CDR2 SYDVKM come from the germline V gene. This CDR3 has 14 amino acids. Between the trimmed V and J ends, which lost 5 bases and 4 bases, there was a span of 14 bases. The DNA for the CDR3 is TGTGCCAGCAGTAGAGATACAACCCCCTATGGCTACACCTTC. This codes for CASSRDTTPYGYTF.

The gene calls are TRBV5-1 and TRBJ1-1; D not certain. The germline V and J ends were trimmed by 5 bases and 8 bases, with 19 bases remaining between them. The CDR3 has 14 amino acids. Germline CDR1 reads SGHRS; CDR2 reads YFSETQ. Here the CDR3 reads CASRREELNIEAFF. In DNA, the CDR3 is TGCGCCAGCAGAAGGGAAGAGTTGAACATCGAAGCTTTCTTT. Using reference TRBV5-1 and TRBJ1-1 for the parts outside the CDR3, the full variable domain is KAGVTQTPRYLIKTRGQQVTLSCSPISGHRSVSWYQQTPGQGLQFLFEYFSETQRNKGNFPGRFSGRQFSNSRSEMNVSTLELGDSALYLCASRREELNIEAFFGQGTRLTVV.

This clonotype has a count of ten or more. The gene calls are TRBV11-2 and TRBJ2-2, with 8 nucleotides matching TRBD2. The germline gives CDR1 SGHAT, CDR2 FQNNGV. The CDR3 is 15 residues long. The ends lost 5 bases at V and 1 base at J; junction bases unmatched: 3. The CDR3 here is CASSIAGGNTGELFF. The CDR3, as DNA: TGTGCCAGCAGCATCGCGGGGGGGAACACCGGGGAGCTGTTTTTT.

This clonotype was seen at least ten times. V and J are TRBV7-9 and TRBJ2-7; D is undetermined. From germline, CDR1 is SEHNR and CDR2 FQNEAQ (reference sequence). V was trimmed by 2 bases and J by 4 bases, leaving 6 bases between them. The CDR3 has 12 residues. DNA for the CDR3: TGTGCCAGCAGCTTAAACGGTTACGAGCAGTACTTC. The encoded protein is CASSLNGYEQYF. The full variable domain, rest sourced from reference TRBV7-9 and TRBJ2-7, is DTGVSQNPRHKITKRGQNVTFRCDPISEHNRLYWYRQTLGQGPEFLTYFQNEAQLEKSRLLSDRFSAERPKGSFSTLEIQRTEQGDSAMYLCASSLNGYEQYFGPGTRLTVT.

This sequence joins TRBV6-5 and TRBJ2-5; D gene ambiguous. V dropped 5 bases and J dropped 9 bases, with 13 bases sitting between them. The CDR3 is made up of 12 amino acids. The germline CDR1 and CDR2 sequences are MNHEY and SVGAGI. As DNA, the CDR3 is TGTGCCAGCAGTCCCGACCGGGTGGCCCAGTACTTC. Translating gives CASSPDRVAQYF.

This clonotype was recorded at least ten times. The chain couples TRBV9 to TRBJ1-4, with D maybe TRBD1 (5 bases). This CDR3 has 15 amino acids. The germline V gene has CDR1 SGDLS and CDR2 YYNGEE. V dropped 2 bases and J dropped 4 bases, with 12 bases sitting between them. The CDR3 DNA follows: TGTGCCAGCAGCGTGTCAGGAAGGGGTAATGAAAAACTGTTTTTT. This codes for CASSVSGRGNEKLFF.

This clonotype was recorded many times. Here the CDR3 DNA reads TGTGCCAGCAGCGGACAGGGCACCGGGGAGCTGTTTTTT. This sequence encodes CASSGQGTGELFF. The rearrangement joins TRBV2 to TRBJ2-2; 8 nucleotides agree with TRBD1. The CDR3 spans 13 residues. The junction had 1 base not matched to a gene; V was cut back by 6 bases and J by 4 bases. In germline, CDR1 is SNHLY, CDR2 FYNNEI. The full variable domain, with the rest looked up from reference TRBV2 and TRBJ2-2, is EPEVTQTPSHQVTQMGQEVILRCVPISNHLYFYWYRQILGQKVEFLVSFYNNEISEKSEIFDDQFSVERPDGSNFTLKIRSTKLEDSAMYFCASSGQGTGELFFGEGSRLTVL.

The table lists this clonotype with many counts. The V call is TRBV7-2, the J call TRBJ1-2, with D perhaps TRBD1 (5 bases). V was clipped by 4 bases and J by 14 bases, with 20 bases between them. CDR3 length: 13 amino acids. Germline V lookup: CDR1 SGHTA, CDR2 FQGNSA. CDR3 DNA sequence: TGTGCCAGCAGCTCTCCAGGACGGGACCGCCCTACCTTC. Its protein is CASSSPGRDRPTF.

Details on this clonotype: A far larger clone is one nucleotide away, so this likely arose from a read error. Here the CDR3 DNA reads TGTGCCAGCGGAGAGTGGACGGGAGGGCCCTACGAGCAGTTCTTC. It yields the protein CASGEWTGGPYEQFF. The rearrangement joins TRBV6-2 or TRBV6-3 to TRBJ2-1; the match to TRBD2 covers 8 bases. V gave up 8 bases and J gave up 10 bases; unmatched junction bases: 16. CDR3 length: 15 residues. The germline V gene has CDR1 MNHEY and CDR2 SVGEGT.

This clonotype occurred once. This chain uses TRBV4-3 with TRBJ2-3, with unresolved D. This CDR3 has 15 amino acids. Germline values: CDR1 LGHNA, CDR2 YSLEER. Trimming stripped 0 bases from V and 0 bases from J, with 7 bases between. CDR3: CASSQEYTSTDTQYF. The CDR3 DNA is TGCGCCAGCAGCCAAGAATACACTAGCACAGATACGCAGTATTTT.